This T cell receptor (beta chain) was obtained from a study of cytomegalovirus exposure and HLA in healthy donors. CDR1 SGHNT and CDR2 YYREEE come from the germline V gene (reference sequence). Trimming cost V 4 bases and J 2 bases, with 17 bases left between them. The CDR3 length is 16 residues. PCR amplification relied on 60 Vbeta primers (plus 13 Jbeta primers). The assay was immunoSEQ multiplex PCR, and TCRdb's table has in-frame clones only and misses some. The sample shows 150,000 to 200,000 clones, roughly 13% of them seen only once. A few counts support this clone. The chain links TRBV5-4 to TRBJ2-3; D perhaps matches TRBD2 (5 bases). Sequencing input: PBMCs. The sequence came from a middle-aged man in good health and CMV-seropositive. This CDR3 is CASSPSLGELTDTQYF. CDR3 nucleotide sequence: TGTGCCAGCAGCCCCTCTCTCGGGGAGCTCACAGATACGCAGTATTTT.